This T cell receptor beta chain was observed in a study of cytotoxic CD8 clonotypes in ibrutinib-treated CLL. Overall study: Roughly 25 partial and 2 complete responses; at median around 71 months, approximately 15 remitted, about twelve progressed. Response samples followed a median around 11 months of treatment, range 6 to 36. Study observations and caveats: At ibrutinib response, clonality increased, and at progression it declined back toward baseline.

Data came from immunoSEQ multiplex PCR; TCRdb stores just in-frame clones and leaves some out. The data show over 65,000 clones, with about two thirds seen just once and 4.5% to 6% held by the top ten. Germline V lookup: CDR1 LNHDA, CDR2 SQIVND (reference sequence). V shed 5 bases, J shed 5 bases, and the junction held 5 bases outside the gene matches. This CDR3 is 13 amino acids long. In the case of this clone: No antigen is known for it.

The receptor was isolated from a human donor with chronic lymphocytic leukemia. The sequenced sample was PBMCs, obtained after 12 months of ibrutinib treatment. The genes are TRBV19 and TRBJ2-5; 7 positions agree with TRBD1. DNA for the CDR3: TGTGCCAGTAGTCGACAGGGTGAGGAGACCCAGTACTTC. This gives the protein CASSRQGEETQYF.